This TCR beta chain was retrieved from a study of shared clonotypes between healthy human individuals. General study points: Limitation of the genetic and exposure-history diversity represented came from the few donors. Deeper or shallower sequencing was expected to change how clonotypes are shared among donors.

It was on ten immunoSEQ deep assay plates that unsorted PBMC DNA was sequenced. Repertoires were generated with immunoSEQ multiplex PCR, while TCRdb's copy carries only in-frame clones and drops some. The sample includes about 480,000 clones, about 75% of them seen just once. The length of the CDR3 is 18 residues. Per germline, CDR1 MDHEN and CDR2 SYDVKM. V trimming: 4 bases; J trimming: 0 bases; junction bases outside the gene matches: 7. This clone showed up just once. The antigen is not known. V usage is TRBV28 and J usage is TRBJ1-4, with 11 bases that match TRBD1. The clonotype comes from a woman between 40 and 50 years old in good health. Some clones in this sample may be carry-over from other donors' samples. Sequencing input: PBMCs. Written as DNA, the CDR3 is TGTGCCAGCAGTTCTCCGCTGGGACAGGGGGCAACTAATGAAAAACTGTTTTTT. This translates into CASSSPLGQGATNEKLFF.